The entry below gives a single T cell receptor beta chain sequence along with its context. Antigen: not known. Both iRepertoire HTBI primers and Arm-PCR of CDR3 regions were used to build the TCR beta libraries. TCRdb ran MiXCR on the multiplex PCR reads and lists one entry per CDR3 protein. This table has around 400,000 distinct CDR3 sequences, approximately 22% appearing once. The data derive from a study of regulatory T cells in long-lasting Graves disease. In the study overall: The study counted Graves' disease as persistent given over 5 years of antithyroid drugs and positive TSH receptor antibodies.

Study findings and constraints: Persistent cases favored TRBV28, TRBJ1-2 and TRBJ2-5.

Time point noted: persistent/refractory GD, antithyroid drugs over 5 years with positive TRAb. Following extraction of RNA from PBMCs, that RNA was used to make the TCR library. With 3 bases removed from V and 3 bases from J, the gap between germline ends came to 15 bases. The CDR3 runs 16 residues. The sample consisted of peripheral blood mononuclear cells (PBMCs), taken when the disease was refractory, from a patient treated with antithyroid drugs. This chain links TRBV12-3 or TRBV12-4 with TRBJ1-5; a possible D gene is TRBD1 (5 bases). This receptor was taken from a female donor with Graves disease. CDR3 loop: CASSFQPDRVNQPQHF. Here the CDR3 DNA reads TGTGCCAGCAGTTTCCAACCTGACAGAGTCAATCAGCCCCAGCATTTT.